Listed here is a single T cell receptor beta chain. This entry belongs to a study of T cell responses to AZD1222 COVID-19 vaccine. Produced via immunoSEQ multiplex PCR; TCRdb's table is partial and in-frame only. The sample has about 130,000 clones; over 80% are singletons. The CDR3 covers 14 residues. V lost 2 bases to trimming and J lost 0 bases, with 7 bases between them. The germline CDR1 and CDR2 sequences are KGHSH and LQKENI. The source is an adult who received the AZD1222 COVID-19 vaccine. The rearrangement uses TRBV18 and TRBJ1-1; unclear D gene. The sample in question was peripheral blood, obtained 28 days after the second AZD1222 dose. The CDR3 here is CASSPEFMNTEAFF. In nucleotides, the CDR3 is TGTGCCAGCTCACCAGAGTTCATGAACACTGAAGCTTTCTTT.